This T cell receptor (beta chain) was recovered during a study of metastatic and nonmetastatic thyroid tumors. Study-wide findings and caveats: Across blood and tumor, TCR beta diversity in malignant thyroid tumors was reportedly significantly higher than in benign nodules.

Each patient came to thyroid surgery without any prior treatment (of any kind). This clone has ten or more counts. What it recognizes is unknown. Authors' analysis steps: It was from CDR3 differences across clinicopathological groups that a distant-metastasis classifier for papillary thyroid cancer was built. TCRdb called clones again from the PCR reads with MiXCR. In this record, the V and J calls reflect TCRdb's handling and not the investigators' own analysis. The repertoire holds under 25,000 clones, with about 20% as singletons. The clonotype was recovered from a female donor with papillary thyroid cancer or a benign thyroid nodule (not recorded which). Some clones in this sample may be carry-over from other donors' samples. The specimen was blood.

The CDR3, as DNA: TGTGCCAGCAGCGAGTACAGGGGCGCGAACACTGAAGCTTTCTTT. This sequence encodes CASSEYRGANTEAFF. The V gene is TRBV9, the J gene TRBJ1-1; 7 nucleotides match TRBD1. The V segment lost 3 bases and the J segment 1 base; nucleotides outside the gene matches: 6. The CDR3 contains 15 residues. Germline CDR1 SGDLS, CDR2 YYNGEE.